These 16 T cell receptor beta chains originate from one sample sequenced in a study of blood T cell repertoires in COVID-19. Repertoires were generated with immunoSEQ multiplex PCR, while TCRdb's copy carries only in-frame clones and drops some. The top ten hold 0.65% to 1% of the sample, which has 400,000 or so clones, approximately 90% seen once. Sequencing was carried out using peripheral blood. The receptors come from a man in his late teens or twenties with COVID-19, enrolled during active disease.

This clone has only one observation. The chain is built from TRBV9 and TRBJ2-7; possibly TRBD2 for D (5 bases). Trimming pared 2 bases from V and 2 bases from J, leaving 14 bases between. The germline CDR1 and CDR2 sequences are SGDLS and YYNGEE. The CDR3 has 15 residues. CDR3 sequence reads: CASSVGDRSPYEQYF. In DNA form, the CDR3 reads TGTGCCAGCAGCGTGGGAGACCGGTCCCCCTACGAGCAGTACTTC.

The chain is built from TRBV27 and TRBJ2-1; possibly TRBD2 for D (6 bases). Trimming stripped 5 bases from V and 1 base from J, with 6 bases between. Germline loops: CDR1 MNHEY, CDR2 SMNVEV (reference sequence). The CDR3 totals 13 residues. CDR3 amino acids: CASSGGSYNEQFF. Written as DNA, the CDR3 is TGTGCCAGCAGTGGGGGGTCCTACAATGAGCAGTTCTTC.

The count of this clone is one. J is TRBJ2-3 and V is TRBV18; D uncertain. The ends were cut back, 6 bases at V and 2 bases at J, with 3 bases in the middle. CDR3 size: 11 residues. Germline lookup yields CDR1 KGHSH and CDR2 LQKENI. CDR3 region: CASSLTDTQYF. The CDR3 nucleotides are TGTGCCAGCTCTCTCACAGATACGCAGTATTTT.

A note on this clone: The sample holds other DNA sequences that translate to the same CDR3. V gene TRBV19 combines with J gene TRBJ1-5; D unclear. Germline CDR1 is LNHDA and CDR2 is SQIVND (reference sequence). Trimming cost V 3 bases and J 2 bases, with 8 bases left between them. The CDR3 is 14 residues long. The CDR3 protein is CASSIRGGNQPQHF. The CDR3 region has the DNA TGTGCCAGTAGTATTAGAGGAGGCAATCAGCCCCAGCATTTT.

The chain employs TRBV19 and TRBJ2-2, with TRBD2 as a possible D gene (5 bases). Germline V CDR1 and CDR2: LNHDA, SQIVND (reference sequence). This CDR3 is built from 14 residues. Trimming cost V 8 bases and J 3 bases, with 13 bases left between them. In nucleotides, the CDR3 is TGTGCCAGTGGAGCGGCCTGGGACACCGGGGAGCTGTTTTTT. Amino acid sequence: CASGAAWDTGELFF.

The chain combines TRBV2 with TRBJ1-1; 7 bases are shared with TRBD1. There are 15 residues in the CDR3. With 6 bases clipped from V and 5 bases from J, the junction kept 12 bases outside the gene matches. Germline-derived CDR1 and CDR2 are SNHLY and FYNNEI. In DNA form, the CDR3 reads TGTGCCAGCAGGCAGACAGGGCAAGGTTGGACTGAAGCTTTCTTT. Translation gives CASRQTGQGWTEAFF.

The rearrangement joins TRBV3-1 (or the pseudogene TRBV3-2) to TRBJ2-2, with 7 bases matching TRBD2. V lost 1 base, J lost 1 base, and 6 bases stayed unmatched. This CDR3 is 17 amino acids long. The germline V gene has CDR1 LGHDT and CDR2 YNNKEL (reference sequence). CDR3 bases: TGTGCCAGCAGCCAAGGATTTTCGGGGGGGAACACCGGGGAGCTGTTTTTT. The encoded protein is CASSQGFSGGNTGELFF.

This chain joins TRBV27 and TRBJ1-5; 8 bases are shared with TRBD1. J gave up 7 bases and V 7 bases, and 9 bases lay outside the gene matches. This CDR3 has 14 residues. In germline, CDR1 is MNHEY, CDR2 SMNVEV (reference sequence). CDR3 protein: CASKLQGAGQPQHF. The CDR3 DNA reads as TGTGCCAGCAAGTTGCAGGGGGCTGGGCAGCCCCAGCATTTT.

The V gene is TRBV6-6, the J gene TRBJ2-5; 9 bases map to TRBD1. CDR1 is MNHNY and CDR2 is SVGAGI in the germline V gene (reference sequence). This CDR3 region has 15 residues. Trimming removed 5 bases from V and 1 base from J; junction bases left unmatched: 5. The CDR3: CASSDRGRVQETQYF. In DNA form, the CDR3 reads TGTGCCAGCAGTGACAGGGGGAGGGTCCAAGAGACCCAGTACTTC.

The rearrangement uses TRBV30 and TRBJ1-5; TRBD1 matches at 8 bases. Germline CDR1 is GTSNPN and CDR2 is SVGIG (reference sequence). This CDR3 contains 15 residues. V gave up 5 bases and J gave up 2 bases; unmatched junction bases: 8. Here the CDR3 DNA reads TGTGCCTGGGACAGGGGAAGTCCCCGCAATCAGCCCCAGCATTTT. It is translated as CAWDRGSPRNQPQHF.

This clone appeared once. This sequence joins TRBV2 and TRBJ2-1, with TRBD2 matching 11 bases. The junction had 4 bases not matched to a gene; V was cut back by 4 bases and J by 14 bases. The germline CDR1 and CDR2 sequences are SNHLY and FYNNEI. There are 12 residues in the CDR3. CDR3 in DNA: TGTGCCAGCAGTGCATCGGGACTAGCGGAGTTCTTC. This codes for CASSASGLAEFF.

The gene calls are TRBV5-1 and TRBJ2-3; the D gene is possibly TRBD1 (6 bases). Deletions cut 5 bases from V and 0 bases from J, with 10 bases between. This CDR3 is 14 amino acids long. From germline, CDR1 is SGHRS and CDR2 YFSETQ. The CDR3 spells CASSPGQSTDTQYF. In DNA form, the CDR3 reads TGCGCCAGCAGTCCCGGACAGAGCACAGATACGCAGTATTTT. The complete variable domain, with remaining parts taken from reference TRBV5-1 and TRBJ2-3, reads KAGVTQTPRYLIKTRGQQVTLSCSPISGHRSVSWYQQTPGQGLQFLFEYFSETQRNKGNFPGRFSGRQFSNSRSEMNVSTLELGDSALYLCASSPGQSTDTQYFGPGTRLTVL.

V gene TRBV5-1 combines with J gene TRBJ2-7, with 9 bases matching TRBD2. This CDR3 contains 15 residues. Germline V gene sequence: CDR1 SGHRS, CDR2 YFSETQ. The J segment lost 2 bases and the V segment lost 4 bases, leaving 7 bases of the junction unmatched. For the CDR3, the DNA is TGCGCCAGCAGCCCTAGAATAGCGGGAGCCTACGAGCAGTACTTC. Translated, it gives CASSPRIAGAYEQYF.

CDR3 bases: TGTGCCAGCAGACCGTCCCTAGCGGGAGGTACAGATACGCAGTATTTT. Encoded protein: CASRPSLAGGTDTQYF. The gene calls are TRBV27 and TRBJ2-3; 11 bases are shared with TRBD2. Germline-derived CDR1 and CDR2 are MNHEY and SMNVEV (reference sequence). CDR3 length equals 16 residues. Germline trimming cut 6 bases from V and 3 bases from J; bases unmatched to any gene: 8.

The chain is built from TRBV11-2 and TRBJ2-2, with TRBD2 as a possible D gene (6 bases). CDR1 is SGHAT and CDR2 is FQNNGV in the germline V gene. V lost 3 bases to trimming and J lost 3 bases, with 17 bases between them. This CDR3 has 17 residues. CDR3 in amino acids: CASSFPGGRKDTGELFF. CDR3 nucleotides: TGTGCCAGCAGCTTCCCTGGGGGGAGAAAGGACACCGGGGAGCTGTTTTTT.

In its sample, this clone was seen a few times. The chain combines TRBV4-2 with TRBJ2-7; D is perhaps TRBD1 (6 bases). Trimming stripped 1 base from V and 2 bases from J, with 18 bases between. This CDR3 contains 17 residues. Germline CDR1 reads LGHNA; CDR2 reads YNFKEQ. The CDR3 bases are TGTGCCAGCAGCCAAGTAGCCACCGGGACACGTCCCTACGAGCAGTACTTC. Its translation is CASSQVATGTRPYEQYF.